This T cell receptor (beta chain) was sequenced during a study of cytomegalovirus exposure and HLA in healthy donors. Across the whole study: Within an early data release were 85 million or so unique TCRs drawn from HLA-typed donors.

Primers for the PCR totalled 60 Vbeta and 13 Jbeta. Clones were sequenced by immunoSEQ multiplex PCR, and TCRdb holds only the in-frame ones, with some missing. The repertoire holds approximately 200,000 clones, with roughly 85% as singletons. Sequencing used PBMCs. The clonotype originates from a woman between 50 and 59 years old in good health and CMV-seronegative.

CDR3: CASSKTEGQGAYEQYF. The CDR3 DNA is TGTGCCAGTAGTAAAACCGAGGGACAGGGAGCCTACGAGCAGTACTTC. The chain carries TRBV19 and TRBJ2-7; 9 bases match TRBD1. The length of the CDR3 is 16 residues. The V and J ends lost 4 bases and 2 bases, in that order; junction bases with no gene match: 9. Germline V lookup: CDR1 LNHDA, CDR2 SQIVND (reference sequence).